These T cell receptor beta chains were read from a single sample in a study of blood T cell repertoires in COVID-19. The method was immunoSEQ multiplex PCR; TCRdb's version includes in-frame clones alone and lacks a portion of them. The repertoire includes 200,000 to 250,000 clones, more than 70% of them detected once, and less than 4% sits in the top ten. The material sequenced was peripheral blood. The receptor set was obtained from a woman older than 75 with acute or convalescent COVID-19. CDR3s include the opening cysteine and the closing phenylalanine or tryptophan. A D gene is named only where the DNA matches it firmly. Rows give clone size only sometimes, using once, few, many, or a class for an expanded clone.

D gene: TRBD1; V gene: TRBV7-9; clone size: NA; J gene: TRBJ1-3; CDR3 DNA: TGTGCCAGCAGCTTTCCCCGGGACAGAAGAAACACCATATATTTT; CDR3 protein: CASSFPRDRRNTIYF
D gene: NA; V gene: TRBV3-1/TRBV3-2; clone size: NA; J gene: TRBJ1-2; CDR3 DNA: TGTGCCAGCAGTCGTCTGGTGAGATACGTCACTGGCTACACCTTC; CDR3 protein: CASSRLVRYVTGYTF
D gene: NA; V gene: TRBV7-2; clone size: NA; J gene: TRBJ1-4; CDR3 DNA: TGTGCCAGCAGATCTCCAGGGACACCTAATGAAAAACTGTTTTTT; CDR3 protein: CASRSPGTPNEKLFF
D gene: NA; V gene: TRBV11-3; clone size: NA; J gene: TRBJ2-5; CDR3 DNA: TGTGCCAGCAGCCACCAGCGGGAGACCCAGTACTTC; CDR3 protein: CASSHQRETQYF
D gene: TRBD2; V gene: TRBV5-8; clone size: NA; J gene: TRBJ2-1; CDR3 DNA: TGTGCCAGCAGCGATAGCGGGCGGCTTGAGCAGTTCTTC; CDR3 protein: CASSDSGRLEQFF
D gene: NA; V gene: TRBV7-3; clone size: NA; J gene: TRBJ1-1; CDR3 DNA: TGTGCCAGCAGCTTAACCCAGGGACAGAACACTGAAGCTTTCTTT; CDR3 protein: CASSLTQGQNTEAFF
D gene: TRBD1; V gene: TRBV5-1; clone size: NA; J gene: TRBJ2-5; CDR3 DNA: TGCGCCAGCAGCCTAGGGACAGGGAGTAAAGAGACCCAGTACTTC; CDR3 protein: CASSLGTGSKETQYF
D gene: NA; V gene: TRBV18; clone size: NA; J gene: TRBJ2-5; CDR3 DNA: TGTGCCAGCTCACAACAGGGACAAGAGACCCAGTACTTC; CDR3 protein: CASSQQGQETQYF
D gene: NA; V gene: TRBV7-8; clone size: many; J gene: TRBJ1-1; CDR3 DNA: TGTGCCAGCAGCACCGCCGCCCAGGAATCTGAAGCTTTCTTT; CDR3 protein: CASSTAAQESEAFF
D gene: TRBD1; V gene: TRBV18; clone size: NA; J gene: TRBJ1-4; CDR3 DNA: TGTGCCAGCTCGAACAGGGGTGAAAAACTGTTTTTT; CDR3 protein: CASSNRGEKLFF
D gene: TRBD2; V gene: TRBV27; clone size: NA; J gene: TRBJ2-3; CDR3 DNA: TGTGCCAGCAGGCAGGGCGCGGGGGTCACAGATACGCAGTATTTT; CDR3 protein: CASRQGAGVTDTQYF